The clone carrying this T cell receptor beta chain was counted only a few times. The data were obtained in a study of blood T cell repertoires in COVID-19. Study-wide context: PBMCs, B-cell-depleted T cells, or T cells were the source of the cDNA or gDNA that made up the material.

Germline-derived CDR1 and CDR2 are SNHLY and FYNNEI. The CDR3 has 16 amino acids. J lost 6 bases, V lost 2 bases, and 2 bases had no gene match. The authors' processing: Counts of nucleated cells, estimated from reference gene primer amplification, were obtained. Generated by immunoSEQ multiplex PCR, the TCRdb table keeps only in-frame clones and is missing some. The V and J calls and clone size come from that table; D and trimming were worked out from the DNA. The table shows a few hundred thousand clones, with around 87% occurring only once. The specimen sequenced was peripheral blood. The rearrangement uses TRBV2 and TRBJ2-1; 15 bases align to TRBD2. The receptor was derived from a man between 60 and 70 years old with acute or convalescent COVID-19. The CDR3: CASSEWTSGGVNEQFF. DNA for the CDR3: TGTGCCAGCAGTGAATGGACTAGCGGGGGGGTCAATGAGCAGTTCTTC. Complete variable domain (other parts from reference TRBV2 and TRBJ2-1): EPEVTQTPSHQVTQMGQEVILRCVPISNHLYFYWYRQILGQKVEFLVSFYNNEISEKSEIFDDQFSVERPDGSNFTLKIRSTKLEDSAMYFCASSEWTSGGVNEQFFGPGTRLTVL.